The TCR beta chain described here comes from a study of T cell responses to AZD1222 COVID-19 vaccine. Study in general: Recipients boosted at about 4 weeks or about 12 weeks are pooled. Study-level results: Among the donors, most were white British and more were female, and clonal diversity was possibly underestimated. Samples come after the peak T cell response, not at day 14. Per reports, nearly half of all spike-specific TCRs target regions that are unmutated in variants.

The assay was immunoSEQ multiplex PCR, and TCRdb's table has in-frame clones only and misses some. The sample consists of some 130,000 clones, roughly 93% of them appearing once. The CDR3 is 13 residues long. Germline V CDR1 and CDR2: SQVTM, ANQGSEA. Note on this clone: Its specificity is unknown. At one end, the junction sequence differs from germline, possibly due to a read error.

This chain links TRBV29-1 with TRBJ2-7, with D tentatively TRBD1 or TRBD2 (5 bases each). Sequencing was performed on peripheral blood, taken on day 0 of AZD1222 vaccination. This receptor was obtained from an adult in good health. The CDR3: CSVEETGTTEQYF. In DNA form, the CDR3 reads TGCAGCGTCGAAGAAACCGGGACCACCGAGCAGTACTTC.